The 10 T cell receptor beta chains presented below share a single source sample, sequenced in a study of cytomegalovirus exposure and HLA in healthy donors. Researchers ran the PCR with 60 Vbeta and 13 Jbeta primers. Sequencing used immunoSEQ multiplex PCR; TCRdb keeps in-frame clones, though not all of them. Of about 140,000 clones listed, roughly 80% were seen once; the top ten hold roughly 8.8%. What was sequenced was PBMCs. The receptor set was obtained from a woman aged 45-59 years in good health and CMV-seropositive.

The chain uses TRBV2 and TRBJ2-7; TRBD2 agrees at 7 bases. CDR3 length: 12 amino acids. Trimming at V came to 6 bases and at J to 2 bases, leaving 1 base not matched to a gene. Germline V gene data show CDR1 as SNHLY and CDR2 as FYNNEI. This CDR3 reads CASRRGAYEQYF. For the CDR3, the DNA is TGTGCCAGCAGACGGGGGGCCTACGAGCAGTACTTC.

This chain joins TRBV7-3 and TRBJ2-1; 8 bases are a match to TRBD2. There are 14 residues in the CDR3. The V and J ends lost 5 bases and 15 bases, in that order; junction bases with no gene match: 15. From germline, CDR1 is SGHTA and CDR2 FQGTGA. The DNA of the CDR3 is TGTGCCAGCAGCCCGGCGGGGGGTCGGACCCCTATGTTCTTC. It yields the protein CASSPAGGRTPMFF.

J is TRBJ1-2 and V is TRBV5-1; perhaps TRBD1 as D (6 bases). This CDR3 comprises 14 residues. Trimming removed 2 bases from V and 2 bases from J, with 10 bases in between. In germline, CDR1 is SGHRS, CDR2 YFSETQ. CDR3 residues: CASSFYRANYGYTF. For the CDR3, the DNA is TGCGCCAGCAGCTTTTACAGGGCAAACTATGGCTACACCTTC. Looking up the rest from reference TRBV5-1 and TRBJ1-2 gives the full variable domain: KAGVTQTPRYLIKTRGQQVTLSCSPISGHRSVSWYQQTPGQGLQFLFEYFSETQRNKGNFPGRFSGRQFSNSRSEMNVSTLELGDSALYLCASSFYRANYGYTFGSGTRLTVV.

V gene TRBV2 combines with J gene TRBJ2-7; D not resolved. The CDR3 loop spans 12 amino acids. Trimming cost V 7 bases and J 1 base, with 8 bases left between them. Germline assignment: CDR1 SNHLY and CDR2 FYNNEI. The DNA for the CDR3 is TGTGCCAGCAAGTTCGCGTCCTACGAGCAGTACTTC. It encodes CASKFASYEQYF.

The V and J genes are TRBV15 and TRBJ2-3; 9 bases are a match to TRBD1. The CDR3 has 16 residues. The germline CDR1 and CDR2 sequences are LNHNV and YYDKDF (reference sequence). Trimming cost V 2 bases and J 5 bases; bases outside gene matches: 8. The CDR3: CATSRHDRGAGDTQYF. The CDR3 DNA is TGTGCCACCAGCAGACATGACAGGGGGGCTGGAGATACGCAGTATTTT.

This rearrangement joins TRBV7-2 to TRBJ2-3; D unresolved. Germline-derived CDR1 and CDR2 are SGHTA and FQGNSA. This CDR3 comprises 14 residues. V was clipped by 1 base and J by 2 bases, with 7 bases between them. The chain's CDR3 is CASSLGGNTDTQYF. The CDR3 DNA is TGTGCCAGCAGCTTAGGCGGAAACACAGATACGCAGTATTTT.

The rearrangement joins TRBV5-1 to TRBJ2-3; the match to TRBD2 covers 8 bases. The CDR3 has 15 residues. The J segment lost 3 bases and the V segment lost 4 bases, leaving 7 bases of the junction unmatched. Per the germline V gene, CDR1 is SGHRS and CDR2 is YFSETQ. The CDR3 is CASSHGLALTDTQYF. The CDR3 nucleotides read TGCGCCAGCAGCCACGGACTAGCTCTAACAGATACGCAGTATTTT.

The rearrangement joins TRBV9 to TRBJ1-2; TRBD1 might be the D (5 bases). Germline-derived CDR1 and CDR2 are SGDLS and YYNGEE. This CDR3 is built from 15 residues. V lost 0 bases, J lost 4 bases, and 13 bases lay in between. The CDR3 nucleotides read TGTGCCAGCAGCGTAGGGGAGGGGTTTGTCTATGGCTACACCTTC. Amino acid sequence: CASSVGEGFVYGYTF. Full variable domain (rest looked up from reference TRBV9 and TRBJ1-2): DSGVTQTPKHLITATGQRVTLRCSPRSGDLSVYWYQQSLDQGLQFLIQYYNGEERAKGNILERFSAQQFPDLHSELNLSSLELGDSALYFCASSVGEGFVYGYTFGSGTRLTVV.

The chain has TRBV5-4 and TRBJ2-4; TRBD1 matches at 10 bases. The CDR3 covers 17 residues. Unmatched junction bases numbered 5, after V lost 0 bases and J lost 2 bases. The V gene's germline CDR1 is SGHNT and CDR2 YYREEE (reference sequence). The CDR3 DNA is TGTGCCAGCAGCTTGGTCGGGACAGGGGTTTCCAAAAACATTCAGTACTTC. Encoded protein: CASSLVGTGVSKNIQYF.

The chain is built from TRBV11-3 and TRBJ2-1; 11 nucleotides align to TRBD2. The CDR3 contains 16 residues. Trimming removed 3 bases from V and 4 bases from J; junction bases left unmatched: 5. Germline CDR1 is SGHNT and CDR2 is YENEEA. The CDR3 DNA follows: TGTGCCAGCAGCTTCCGCCTAGCGGGGGGTTACAATGAGCAGTTCTTC. It yields the protein CASSFRLAGGYNEQFF.